The TCR beta chain under discussion was sequenced for a study of cytomegalovirus exposure and HLA in healthy donors. Assay used: immunoSEQ multiplex PCR; TCRdb lists only in-frame clones, some missing. The top ten hold around 1.4% of the sample, which has about 140,000 clones, approximately 84% seen once. The CDR3 consists of 16 residues. V lost 4 bases and J lost 6; bases outside the gene matches: 15. CDR1 is LNHDA, CDR2 SQIVND, per germline (reference sequence). The gene calls are TRBV19 and TRBJ2-7; 7 bases map to TRBD2. This receptor was taken from a woman aged 25 to 45 in good health and CMV-seronegative. The material sequenced was PBMCs. In nucleotides, the CDR3 is TGTGCCAGTAGTACCCTTAAAGCGGGGTCCGCCTCCGAGCAGTACTTC. Its translation: CASSTLKAGSASEQYF.